The next 28 T cell receptor beta chains were all read from a single sample in a study of molecular identifiers for immune sequencing clone quantification. TCRdb passed the PCR reads through MiXCR, listing each CDR3 protein once. Here the sample spans more than 85,000 distinct CDR3 sequences, 30% to 35% being singletons. The material sequenced was naive CD8+ T cells from blood, with Jurkat cell RNA spiked in. The subset was: FACS-sorted CD8+CD4-CCR7+CD45RA+ naive T cells. All receptors come from a human donor in good health. Some libraries in this study had Jurkat cell RNA spiked in.

This clonotype was found a few times. The chain combines TRBV19 with TRBJ1-5, with unresolved D. The V end lost 5 bases, the J end lost 6 bases, and 11 bases lay between the germline ends. CDR1 is LNHDA, CDR2 SQIVND, per germline (reference sequence). This CDR3 has 13 residues. The CDR3 DNA is TGTGCCAGTAGTCTCGCGGGGAGTCAGCCCCAGCATTTT. Amino acid sequence: CASSLAGSQPQHF. The full variable domain, rest sourced from reference TRBV19 and TRBJ1-5, is DGGITQSPKYLFRKEGQNVTLSCEQNLNHDAMYWYRQDPGQGLRLIYYSQIVNDFQKGDIAEGYSVSREKKESFPLTVTSAQKNPTAFYLCASSLAGSQPQHFGDGTRLSIL.

As for this clonotype: A much larger clone differs by one base, so this may be a read error. The chain recombines TRBV14 with TRBJ1-5; 7 bases match TRBD1. Per germline, CDR1 SGHDN and CDR2 FVKESK. This CDR3 is 14 amino acids long. The V and J ends lost 6 bases and 4 bases, in that order; junction bases with no gene match: 6. CDR3 nucleotide sequence: TGTGCCAGCAGTCAGACAGGGTTTAATCAGCCCCAGCATTTT. Translated: CASSQTGFNQPQHF.

This chain links TRBV4-2 with TRBJ1-2, with D hard to call. In germline, CDR1 is LGHNA, CDR2 YNFKEQ. V gave up 0 bases and J gave up 5 bases, with 7 bases separating them. The CDR3 totals 13 residues. Here the CDR3 reads CASSQENQYGYTF. In DNA, the CDR3 is TGTGCCAGCAGCCAAGAAAACCAATATGGCTACACCTTC.

This clonotype was detected many times. V and J are TRBV7-9 and TRBJ2-4; D is possibly TRBD1 (6 bases). Per germline, CDR1 SEHNR and CDR2 FQNEAQ (reference sequence). Trimming removed 7 bases from V and 3 bases from J, with 10 bases in between. The CDR3 consists of 13 residues. The CDR3 is CASNSGVKNIQYF. Here the CDR3 DNA reads TGTGCCAGCAACTCAGGGGTCAAAAACATTCAGTACTTC.

The genes are TRBV5-1 and TRBJ2-3; no reliable D call. Germline V gene lookup returns CDR1 SGHRS and CDR2 YFSETQ. The V and J ends lost 1 base and 1 base respectively, with 10 bases between them. The CDR3 is 15 residues long. CDR3 in amino acids: CASSLLGERTDTQYF. The CDR3 bases are TGCGCCAGCAGCTTGTTAGGCGAGCGCACAGATACGCAGTATTTT. Together with reference TRBV5-1 and TRBJ2-3, the CDR3 gives the full variable domain: KAGVTQTPRYLIKTRGQQVTLSCSPISGHRSVSWYQQTPGQGLQFLFEYFSETQRNKGNFPGRFSGRQFSNSRSEMNVSTLELGDSALYLCASSLLGERTDTQYFGPGTRLTVL.

The CDR3 region is CASSQDWWELGTDTQYF. As DNA, the CDR3 is TGCGCCAGCAGCCAAGATTGGTGGGAGTTGGGCACAGATACGCAGTATTTT. The V gene is TRBV4-1, the J gene TRBJ2-3; TRBD2 is a possible D gene (5 bases). V shed 0 bases and J shed 1 base, with 14 bases lying between them. CDR1 is MGHRA, CDR2 YSYEKL, per germline. The CDR3 consists of 17 residues.

The chain uses TRBV5-6 and TRBJ2-7; D may be TRBD2 (5 bases). Germline CDR1 and CDR2: SGHDT and YYEEEE. The CDR3 contains 12 residues. Trimming cost V 4 bases and J 7 bases, with 12 bases left between them. This chain's CDR3 is CASSQVWEEQYF. CDR3 coding DNA: TGTGCCAGCAGCCAAGTCTGGGAGGAGCAGTACTTC.

This clonotype showed up just a few times. The V and J genes are TRBV5-1 and TRBJ2-7; 11 positions match TRBD1. Looked up from germline, CDR1 is SGHRS and CDR2 is YFSETQ. J lost 3 bases, V lost 3 bases, and 11 bases had no gene match. The CDR3 contains 17 residues. Here the CDR3 reads CASSSRFPGQGDYEQYF. CDR3 in DNA: TGCGCCAGCAGCTCCCGGTTCCCGGGACAGGGGGACTACGAGCAGTACTTC. Complete variable domain (other parts from reference TRBV5-1 and TRBJ2-7): KAGVTQTPRYLIKTRGQQVTLSCSPISGHRSVSWYQQTPGQGLQFLFEYFSETQRNKGNFPGRFSGRQFSNSRSEMNVSTLELGDSALYLCASSSRFPGQGDYEQYFGPGTRLTVT.

This clonotype was observed a handful of times. This CDR3 reads CASGFNRDPKRSSYNEQFF. The CDR3, as DNA: TGTGCTAGTGGTTTCAACCGGGACCCGAAGAGGAGCTCCTACAATGAGCAGTTCTTC. This sequence joins TRBV12-5 and TRBJ2-1; D is tentatively TRBD1 or TRBD2 (5 bases each). Germline values: CDR1 LGHNT, CDR2 FRNRAP. V lost 3 bases and J 0 bases, leaving 21 bases between the germline ends. This CDR3 is 19 amino acids long. Looking up the rest from reference TRBV12-5 and TRBJ2-1 gives the full variable domain: DARVTQTPRHKVTEMGQEVTMRCQPILGHNTVFWYRQTMMQGLELLAYFRNRAPLDDSGMPKDRFSAEMPDATLATLKIQPSEPRDSAVYFCASGFNRDPKRSSYNEQFFGPGTRLTVL.

The chain is built from TRBV7-2 and TRBJ1-5, with D possibly TRBD1 on 5 matching bases. Trimming stripped 4 bases from V and 1 base from J, with 14 bases between. CDR1 is SGHTA, CDR2 FQGNSA, per germline. The CDR3 spans 16 residues. CDR3 coding DNA: TGTGCCAGCAGCTCGGACACCCCACTAAGCAATCAGCCCCAGCATTTT. This encodes CASSSDTPLSNQPQHF.

In its sample, this clonotype was seen a few times. This chain links TRBV7-2 with TRBJ2-6; 13 bases are shared with TRBD2. This CDR3 is built from 19 residues. V lost 4 bases to trimming and J lost 0 bases; unmatched junction nucleotides: 6. Per germline, CDR1 SGHTA and CDR2 FQGNSA. The chain's CDR3 is CASSYTGTSGDSGANVLTF. CDR3 in DNA: TGTGCCAGCAGCTATACCGGGACTAGCGGGGACTCTGGGGCCAACGTCCTGACTTTC.

Regarding this clonotype: No conserved phenylalanine or tryptophan is present at the end of the CDR3, so a read error is the likely explanation. J is TRBJ2-3 and V is TRBV20-1; D is perhaps TRBD1 (6 bases). Germline V gene sequence: CDR1 DFQATT, CDR2 SNEGSKA (reference sequence). The V end was cut by 6 bases, the J end by 4 bases, with 17 bases between. This CDR3 is built from 14 residues. The CDR3 region is CSAQGPEAPDTQYY. The CDR3 region has the DNA TGCAGTGCACAGGGACCGGAGGCCCCAGATACGCAGTATTAT.

As to this clonotype: A much larger clonotype is one base distant, so this may be a read error. The genes are TRBV10-3 and TRBJ2-1, with 10 bases that match TRBD1. The CDR3 is 17 amino acids. Per germline, CDR1 ENHRY and CDR2 SYGVKD. V was pared by 2 bases and J by 12 bases, with 16 bases of the junction left unmatched. CDR3 DNA sequence: TGTGCCATCAGTGAGGCGACGACAGGGGGCTCTTGGGATGCGCAGTTCTTC. It specifies CAISEATTGGSWDAQFF.

CDR3 DNA: TGTGCCAGCAGCCAGGGACCCCAAGCCCACGGGGGGTACTTC. Translated, it gives CASSQGPQAHGGYF. The chain employs TRBV16 and TRBJ2-7, with a tentative D call TRBD2 (6 bases). From germline, CDR1 is KGHSY and CDR2 FQNENV. There are 14 residues in the CDR3. Trimming removed 3 bases at V and 12 bases at J, with 21 bases between.

Note on this clonotype: A read error may be the cause here, since a much bigger clone is one base away. This chain joins TRBV25-1 and TRBJ2-7; 9 bases fit TRBD2. The CDR3 totals 15 residues. J gave up 4 bases and V 4 bases, and 8 bases lay outside the gene matches. CDR1 and CDR2 from the germline V gene are MGHDK and SYGVNS. The chain's CDR3 is CASSASGLAVYEQYF. The CDR3, as DNA: TGTGCCAGCAGTGCATCGGGACTAGCTGTTTACGAGCAGTACTTC.

On this clonotype itself: A much more abundant neighbour one base away suggests this may be a read error. The chain carries TRBV28 and TRBJ2-7; possibly TRBD1 for D (5 bases). CDR3 length: 12 amino acids. Per the germline V gene, CDR1 is MDHEN and CDR2 is SYDVKM. Here the CDR3 reads CASSSDSYGQYF. DNA for the CDR3: TGTGCCAGCAGTTCCGACAGTTACGGGCAGTACTTC.

This clonotype occurred a few times. The rearrangement joins TRBV4-2 to TRBJ2-2, with 11 nucleotides matching TRBD1. The CDR3 is made up of 17 amino acids. Germline values: CDR1 LGHNA, CDR2 YNFKEQ. The junction had 8 bases not matched to a gene; V was cut back by 3 bases and J by 5 bases. This CDR3 reads CASSQSDRGPLTGELFF. The CDR3 nucleotides read TGTGCCAGCAGCCAGTCGGACAGGGGGCCTCTTACCGGGGAGCTGTTTTTT.

Details on this clonotype: A much larger clone lies a single base off, so this may be a read error. This chain uses TRBV10-2 with TRBJ1-2; no definite D call. Germline CDR1 is WSHSY and CDR2 is SAAADI. The CDR3 totals 12 residues. The CDR3 DNA reads as TGCACCAGCAGTGTCACCAACTATGGCTACACCTTC. This codes for CTSSVTNYGYTF.

A remark on this clonotype: The missing conserved phenylalanine or tryptophan at the end of this CDR3 makes a read error likely. CDR3 in amino acids: CASSLEWGTSYQPQHY. The CDR3 DNA reads TGTGCCAGCAGCTTAGAGTGGGGGACCTCATATCAGCCCCAGCATTAT. The chain couples TRBV7-8 to TRBJ1-5; possible D gene TRBD1, 5 bases. Germline V lookup: CDR1 SGHVS, CDR2 FQNEAQ. This CDR3 has 16 amino acids. Trimming shortened V by 1 base and J by 5 bases, and 15 bases separated the two germline ends.

This chain joins TRBV18 and TRBJ2-2, with D possibly matching TRBD2 (6 bases). In germline, CDR1 is KGHSH, CDR2 LQKENI. Trimming removed 2 bases from V and 2 bases from J, with 15 bases in between. The CDR3 is made up of 17 amino acids. This chain's CDR3 is CASSPGFVGSNTGELFF. CDR3 nucleotides: TGTGCCAGCTCACCAGGTTTCGTCGGGAGTAACACCGGGGAGCTGTTTTTT. Using reference TRBV18 and TRBJ2-2 for the parts outside the CDR3, the full variable domain is NAGVMQNPRHLVRRRGQEARLRCSPMKGHSHVYWYRQLPEEGLKFMVYLQKENIIDESGMPKERFSAEFPKEGPSILRIQQVVRGDSAAYFCASSPGFVGSNTGELFFGEGSRLTVL.

There are a few counts of this clonotype. V gene TRBV9 combines with J gene TRBJ2-6; D gene uncertain. The ends were cut back, 0 bases at V and 1 base at J, with 11 bases in the middle. CDR3 length: 17 residues. The germline gives CDR1 SGDLS, CDR2 YYNGEE. CDR3 residues: CASSVARTMSGANVLTF. CDR3 DNA: TGTGCCAGCAGCGTAGCGCGCACGATGTCTGGGGCCAACGTCCTGACTTTC.

The rearrangement links TRBV28 to TRBJ2-7, with 9 bases identical to TRBD2. The CDR3 has 19 amino acids. Germline V lookup: CDR1 MDHEN, CDR2 SYDVKM. The ends lost 5 bases at V and 3 bases at J; junction bases unmatched: 20. CDR3 in amino acids: CASSEQRGMGLAGFYEQYF. Written as DNA, the CDR3 is TGTGCCAGCAGTGAACAACGGGGAATGGGGCTAGCGGGGTTCTACGAGCAGTACTTC.

This clonotype turned up a few times. V is TRBV27 and J is TRBJ2-5; maybe TRBD1 (5 bases). The CDR3 sequence is 14 residues long. Germline V CDR1 and CDR2: MNHEY, SMNVEV (reference sequence). V was trimmed by 5 bases and J by 2 bases, leaving 12 bases between them. The CDR3 DNA reads TGTGCCAGCAGTAGATCAGGGTCACAAGAGACCCAGTACTTC. Translated, it gives CASSRSGSQETQYF.

There are a few counts of this clonotype. The chain links TRBV7-9 to TRBJ2-7, with 10 positions matching TRBD2. The CDR3 consists of 14 residues. CDR1 is SEHNR, CDR2 FQNEAQ, per germline (reference sequence). J lost 6 bases, V lost 5 bases, and 7 bases had no gene match. The CDR3 is CASSPAGGRSEQYF. DNA for the CDR3: TGTGCCAGCAGCCCAGCGGGAGGGCGATCCGAGCAGTACTTC.

This sequence joins TRBV7-9 and TRBJ2-5; tentative D call: TRBD2 (6 bases). The V end lost 3 bases, the J end lost 4 bases, and 15 bases lay between the germline ends. This CDR3 has 15 amino acids. Germline-derived CDR1 and CDR2 are SEHNR and FQNEAQ (reference sequence). The CDR3 loop is CASSFPPGGRETQYF. CDR3 DNA sequence: TGTGCCAGCAGCTTCCCGCCCGGGGGAAGAGAGACCCAGTACTTC.

This clonotype has more than one count but fewer than ten. DNA for the CDR3: TGCGCCAGCAGCTCCTTGACTAGCGGGGGCGCCAAAAACATTCAGTACTTC. Protein: CASSSLTSGGAKNIQYF. This chain connects TRBV4-3 to TRBJ2-4; 12 bases map to TRBD2. Looked up from germline, CDR1 is LGHNA and CDR2 is YSLEER. CDR3 size: 17 residues. V lost 5 bases to trimming and J lost 1 base; unmatched junction nucleotides: 6.

V usage is TRBV4-3 and J usage is TRBJ2-5; 8 bases fit TRBD1. CDR1 and CDR2 (germline): LGHNA, YSLEER. The CDR3 runs 16 residues. The V and J ends lost 1 base and 5 bases, in that order; junction bases with no gene match: 9. CDR3 DNA: TGCGCCAGCAGCCAAGTTGGCCAGGGGGCGAGGGAGACCCAGTACTTC. This translates into CASSQVGQGARETQYF.

The CDR3 DNA reads as TGCAGCGTAGGACTATGGGACGACAGCTACGAGCAGTACTTC. Translated, it gives CSVGLWDDSYEQYF. The gene calls are TRBV29-1 and TRBJ2-7; possibly TRBD2 for D (6 bases). Germline V gives CDR1 SQVTM, CDR2 ANQGSEA. Trimming cost V 6 bases and J 3 bases, with 18 bases left between them. The CDR3 runs to 14 residues.